The table lists the clone carrying this TCR beta chain with many counts. The sample originates from a study of T cells in Graves' hyperthyroidism and ophthalmopathy. Exclusion of a patient resulted from uncontrolled infection, other autoimmune disease, pregnancy or lactation. Thyroid ultrasound, orbital computed tomography, clinical symptoms, and serum thyroxine and TRAb underpinned diagnoses. Amplified TCR beta CDR3 regions came from RNA transcripts. An initial round of RT-PCR targeting the TCR CDR3 relied on the HTBI primer set. TCRdb re-called the multiplex PCR reads through MiXCR, storing one row per CDR3 protein. The sample consists of around 350,000 distinct CDR3 sequences, about 18% of them appearing once. This clonotype was obtained from a woman aged 18-35 years with Graves' hyperthyroidism. Sequencing was performed on blood.

The CDR3 spells CASSEAPGRNYGYTF. CDR3 in DNA: TGTGCCAGCAGTGAAGCGCCGGGACGGAACTATGGCTACACCTTC. The chain is built from TRBV6-1 and TRBJ1-2; possible D gene TRBD1, 5 bases. V was cut by 0 bases and J by 2 bases, with 10 bases left in between. Germline CDR1 MNHNS, CDR2 SASEGT. The CDR3 is 15 amino acids.